A single sample gave rise to the 6 T cell receptor beta chains below, sequenced in a study of cytomegalovirus exposure and HLA in healthy donors. Primers for the PCR totalled 60 Vbeta and 13 Jbeta. Generated by immunoSEQ multiplex PCR, the TCRdb table keeps only in-frame clones and is missing some. This sample has under 200,000 clones, with around 83% found just once. What was sequenced was PBMCs. The receptor set was obtained from a man aged 40-49 years in good health and CMV-seropositive.

This clone was observed once. V is TRBV29-1 and J is TRBJ1-1, with D unclear. The germline V gene encodes CDR1 SQVTM and CDR2 ANQGSEA. V lost 5 bases and J lost 0, with 7 bases in between. The CDR3 contains 12 residues. The CDR3: CSVFILNTEAFF. The CDR3 DNA reads as TGCAGCGTTTTTATTTTGAACACTGAAGCTTTCTTT.

J is TRBJ2-5 and V is TRBV28, with D possibly TRBD1 on 6 matching bases. Trimming removed 5 bases from V and 3 bases from J, with 13 bases in between. CDR3 length: 14 amino acids. Germline V lookup: CDR1 MDHEN, CDR2 SYDVKM. The CDR3 here is CASSLRDTEETQYF. CDR3 coding DNA: TGTGCCAGCAGTCTCCGGGACACAGAAGAGACCCAGTACTTC.

This rearrangement joins TRBV4-1 to TRBJ2-7, with TRBD2 matching over 11 bases. Germline V gene data show CDR1 as MGHRA and CDR2 as YSYEKL. The CDR3 contains 18 residues. The V gene end was trimmed by 4 bases and the J gene end by 6 bases; junction bases not matched to a gene: 17. CDR3 amino acids: CASSPYSGTSGALGEQYF. The CDR3 DNA reads as TGCGCCAGCAGCCCGTATTCCGGGACTAGCGGCGCTTTGGGCGAGCAGTACTTC.

A single count supports this clone. The genes are TRBV27 and TRBJ2-2; 8 positions agree with TRBD1. Germline values: CDR1 MNHEY, CDR2 SMNVEV (reference sequence). The V gene end was trimmed by 11 bases and the J gene end by 4 bases; junction bases not matched to a gene: 18. The CDR3 is 17 amino acids. CDR3 residues: CALPPPMDRAGTGELFF. For the CDR3, the DNA is TGTGCCCTCCCCCCCCCAATGGACAGGGCGGGCACCGGGGAGCTGTTTTTT.

This clone was counted a few times. V is TRBV12-5 and J is TRBJ1-6, with D unclear. Trimming shortened V by 2 bases and J by 14 bases, and 13 bases separated the two germline ends. The CDR3 covers 13 residues. Germline CDR1 reads LGHNT; CDR2 reads FRNRAP. The CDR3 reads CASGLSQAGSLHF. In nucleotides, the CDR3 is TGTGCTAGTGGTTTGTCCCAGGCGGGGTCCCTCCACTTT.

The V gene is TRBV5-4, the J gene TRBJ1-2; the match to TRBD1 covers 7 bases. The CDR3 consists of 16 residues. In germline, CDR1 is SGHNT, CDR2 YYREEE (reference sequence). The junction had 14 bases not matched to a gene; V was cut back by 5 bases and J by 4 bases. CDR3 DNA sequence: TGTGCCAGCAGGGAGGGGGCGCGGACGCCTCCCTATGGCTACACCTTC. Translating gives CASREGARTPPYGYTF.